This T cell receptor beta chain was sequenced in a study of T cells in Graves' hyperthyroidism and ophthalmopathy. General study findings and limits: Median prediction lead before ophthalmopathy onset was 6 to 8 months with the model. A 13 V-J model separated ophthalmopathy from stable hyperthyroidism.

The CDR3 regions of TCR beta were amplified from RNA transcripts. Primed by the HTBI set, a first-round RT-PCR was run on the TCR CDR3. TCRdb redid the calling of the multiplex PCR reads with MiXCR, one entry per CDR3 protein. The sample includes about 410,000 distinct CDR3 sequences, about 14% of them seen just once. The V end lost 0 bases, the J end lost 7 bases, and 10 bases lay between the germline ends. This CDR3 has 13 amino acids. Germline V CDR1 and CDR2: GTSNPN, SVGIG (reference sequence). This clonotype occurred many times. No antigen is known for it. The receptor's source is a woman in her twenties or thirties with Graves' ophthalmopathy. Source material: blood. V usage is TRBV30 and J usage is TRBJ2-4; possible D gene TRBD2, 6 bases. The CDR3 sequence: CAWSVGLRNIQYF. CDR3 bases: TGTGCCTGGAGTGTGGGACTTCGTAACATTCAGTACTTC.